The present T cell receptor (beta chain) was sequenced within a study of Ad26.COV2.S vaccination and SARS-CoV-2 variants. CDR3 length: 14 residues. The germline V gene encodes CDR1 MNHNS and CDR2 SASEGT. V lost 1 base and J 2 bases, leaving 8 bases between the germline ends. Only in-frame clones appear in the TCRdb table, and some are missing; sequencing was by immunoSEQ multiplex PCR. The sample shows about 680,000 clones, roughly 90% of them seen only once. Indicated treatment: roughly 18 received Ad26.COV2.S at low or high dose, single or two shots; 5 received placebo; per-sample allocation not given. Collection of samples fell on day 63 after the first vaccine or placebo injection.

This chain joins TRBV6-1 and TRBJ2-5; D might be TRBD2 (6 bases). The receptor's source is a person aged 18-65 years who received the Ad26.COV2.S COVID-19 vaccine or a placebo. The starting material was peripheral blood, obtained in a trial of Ad26.COV2.S vaccine versus placebo. CDR3 nucleotides: TGTGCCAGCAGTGAAGGGGGAGGTCAAGAGACCCAGTACTTC. As protein: CASSEGGGQETQYF.